This is a list of T cell receptor beta chains from one sample in a study of CD8 T cells in Susac syndrome. TCRdb independently ran MiXCR on the immunoSEQ multiplex PCR reads; one entry per CDR3 protein. The sample gives about 130,000 distinct CDR3 sequences, 91% of which show up once; approximately 0.24% is in the top ten. Sample: CD8+ T cells from PBMCs. The receptors come from a human donor with multiple sclerosis. Both conserved end residues are part of each CDR3. D genes are given only for firm matches. A clone size is listed for some rows: how often the clone was seen (once, few, many), or a class if it is expanded.

CDR3nt,CDR3aa,j_gene,abundance,d_gene,v_gene
TGTGCCAGCAGTGGGGGTGAGCAGTACTTC,CASSGGEQYF,TRBJ2-7,NA,NA,TRBV7-9
TGCAGTGCTAGAGGGCTTAGCGACATCAATGAGCAGTTCTTC,CSARGLSDINEQFF,TRBJ2-1,NA,NA,TRBV20-1
TGTGCCAGCAGTTTGAGGCAGGGATACAATCAGCCCCAGCATTTT,CASSLRQGYNQPQHF,TRBJ1-5,NA,NA,TRBV6-2/TRBV6-3
TGTGCCAGCGGACGACTAGCGGGAGTGGGATCCTACGAGCAGTACTTC,CASGRLAGVGSYEQYF,TRBJ2-7,NA,TRBD2,TRBV27
TGTGCCAGCACCCCTAGGGAAGCGCGTTTCACAGATACGCAGTATTTT,CASTPREARFTDTQYF,TRBJ2-3,NA,NA,TRBV7-9
TGTGCCAGCAGCTTCGGGGAAGGGTACGAGCAGTACTTC,CASSFGEGYEQYF,TRBJ2-7,NA,NA,TRBV5-6
TGCGCCAGCAGCTTGGTCACCGGGGAGAGCAATCAGCCCCAGCATTTT,CASSLVTGESNQPQHF,TRBJ1-5,NA,NA,TRBV5-1
TGTGCCAGCAGCTTGGGGCAGGGGGCGCCATCAGGGGCCAACGTCCTGACTTTC,CASSLGQGAPSGANVLTF,TRBJ2-6,NA,TRBD1,TRBV5-7
TGTGCCAGCAGCGCCCTTCGGGGGAACGGGGAGCTGTTTTTT,CASSALRGNGELFF,TRBJ2-2,NA,NA,TRBV11-3
TGTGCCAGTAGTATAGATTTGCAGGTCTACTATGGCTACACCTTC,CASSIDLQVYYGYTF,TRBJ1-2,NA,NA,TRBV19
TGTGCCGTCGGACCCGGGACAGGGAATGCTGAAGCTTTCTTT,CAVGPGTGNAEAFF,TRBJ1-1,NA,TRBD1,TRBV28
TGTGCCAGCAGTTTACTGGGGCAGGGCCAGACCCAGTACTTC,CASSLLGQGQTQYF,TRBJ2-5,NA,NA,TRBV27
TGTGCCAGCAGCCAAGAGGCACAGGCCAGTGGCTACACCTTC,CASSQEAQASGYTF,TRBJ1-2,NA,NA,TRBV4-2
TGTGCCTGGAGTGTATCGGGGATGGGCGAGCAGTACTTC,CAWSVSGMGEQYF,TRBJ2-7,NA,NA,TRBV30
TGTGCCAGCAGCTTCATAGCGGGAGCAGCCTACAATGAGCAGTTCTTC,CASSFIAGAAYNEQFF,TRBJ2-1,NA,TRBD2,TRBV11-1
TGCGCCAGCAGCCCAGGGGAATGGTCTGGAAACACCATATATTTT,CASSPGEWSGNTIYF,TRBJ1-3,NA,NA,TRBV5-1
TGTGCCAGCAGCTCGGGGGATCAGCCCCAGCATTTT,CASSSGDQPQHF,TRBJ1-5,NA,NA,TRBV7-9
TGTGCCAGCAGTTTATCGAGGTTGAACGAGCAGTACTTC,CASSLSRLNEQYF,TRBJ2-7,NA,NA,TRBV27
TGCGCCAGCAGCCAAGATTATGGCGGGTTGAACACTGAAGCTTTCTTT,CASSQDYGGLNTEAFF,TRBJ1-1,NA,NA,TRBV4-1
TGTGCCTGGAGTGTAACGGGAGGGCCGCAGACCGGGGAGCTGTTTTTT,CAWSVTGGPQTGELFF,TRBJ2-2,NA,TRBD2,TRBV30
TGTGCCAGCAGTGTGCAGGGATCGCATCAGCCCCAGCATTTT,CASSVQGSHQPQHF,TRBJ1-5,NA,NA,TRBV27
TGCGCCAGCTCCCCGGGGGCCTCTTGGGCTTTCTTT,CASSPGASWAFF,TRBJ1-1,NA,NA,TRBV4-1
TGCGCCAGCAGCCAAGACGAACCGAGGGGGACTATGAACACTGAAGCTTTCTTT,CASSQDEPRGTMNTEAFF,TRBJ1-1,once,NA,TRBV4-1
TGTGCCAGCAGGGCGCTAGCGGGCAACACCGGGGAGCTGTTTTTT,CASRALAGNTGELFF,TRBJ2-2,NA,TRBD2,TRBV28
TGCAGCGTTGAAAAGGCCGCCACCGGGGAGCTGTTTTTT,CSVEKAATGELFF,TRBJ2-2,once,NA,TRBV29-1
TGTGCCAGCAGCTTACTCAATGGCTACGAGCAGTACTTC,CASSLLNGYEQYF,TRBJ2-7,NA,NA,TRBV13